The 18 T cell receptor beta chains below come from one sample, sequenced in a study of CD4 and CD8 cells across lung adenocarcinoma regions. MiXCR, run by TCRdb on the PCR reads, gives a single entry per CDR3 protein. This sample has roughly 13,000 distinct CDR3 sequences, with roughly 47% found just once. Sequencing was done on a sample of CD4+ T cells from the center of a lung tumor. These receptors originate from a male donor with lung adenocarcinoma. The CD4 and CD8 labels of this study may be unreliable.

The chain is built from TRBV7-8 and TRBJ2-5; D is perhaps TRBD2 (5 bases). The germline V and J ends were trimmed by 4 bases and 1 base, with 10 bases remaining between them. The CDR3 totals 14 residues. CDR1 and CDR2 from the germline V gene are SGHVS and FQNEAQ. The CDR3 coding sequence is TGTGCCAGCAGCTCGAACAGCGGCCAAGAGACCCAGTACTTC. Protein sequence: CASSSNSGQETQYF.

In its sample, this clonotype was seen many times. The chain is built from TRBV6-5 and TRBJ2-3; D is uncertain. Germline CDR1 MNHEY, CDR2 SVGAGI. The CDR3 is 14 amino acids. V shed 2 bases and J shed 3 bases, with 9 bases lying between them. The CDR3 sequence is CASSYRIPTDTQYF. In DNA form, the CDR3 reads TGTGCCAGCAGTTACAGGATTCCGACAGATACGCAGTATTTT.

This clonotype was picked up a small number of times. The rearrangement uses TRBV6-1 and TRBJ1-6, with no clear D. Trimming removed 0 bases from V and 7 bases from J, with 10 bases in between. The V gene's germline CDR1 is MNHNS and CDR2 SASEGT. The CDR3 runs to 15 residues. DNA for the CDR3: TGTGCCAGCAGTGAAGCTGGGGTTTGGAATTCACCCCTCCACTTT. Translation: CASSEAGVWNSPLHF.

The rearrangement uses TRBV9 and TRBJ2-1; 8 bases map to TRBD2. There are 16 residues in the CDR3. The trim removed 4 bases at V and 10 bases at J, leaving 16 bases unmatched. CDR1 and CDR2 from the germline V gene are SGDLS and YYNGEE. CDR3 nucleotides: TGTGCCAGCAGCACAAAGAGGAGCGGGAGTTGGGGCGAGCAGTTCTTC. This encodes CASSTKRSGSWGEQFF.

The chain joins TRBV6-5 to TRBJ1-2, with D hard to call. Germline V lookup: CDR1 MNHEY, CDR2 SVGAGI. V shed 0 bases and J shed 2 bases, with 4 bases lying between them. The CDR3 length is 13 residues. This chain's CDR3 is CASSYSDNYGYTF. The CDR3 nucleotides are TGTGCCAGCAGTTACTCGGACAACTATGGCTACACCTTC.

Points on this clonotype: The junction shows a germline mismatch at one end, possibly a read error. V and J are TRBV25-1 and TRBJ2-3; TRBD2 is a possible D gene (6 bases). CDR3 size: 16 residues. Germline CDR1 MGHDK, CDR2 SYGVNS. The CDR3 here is CASRGLGGRDPDTQYF. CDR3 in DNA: TGTGCCAGCAGGGGATTGGGGGGACGGGACCCAGATACCCAGTACTTT.

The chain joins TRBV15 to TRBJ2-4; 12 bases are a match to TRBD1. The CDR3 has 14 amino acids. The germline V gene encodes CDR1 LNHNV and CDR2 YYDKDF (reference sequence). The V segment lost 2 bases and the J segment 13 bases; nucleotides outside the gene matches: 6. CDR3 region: CATSRPGTGGPQYF. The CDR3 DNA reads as TGTGCCACCAGCAGACCCGGGACAGGGGGCCCCCAGTACTTC.

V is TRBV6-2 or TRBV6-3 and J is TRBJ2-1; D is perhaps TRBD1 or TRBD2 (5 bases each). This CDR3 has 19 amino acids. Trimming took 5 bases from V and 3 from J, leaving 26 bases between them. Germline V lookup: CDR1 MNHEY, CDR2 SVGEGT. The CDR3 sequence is CASSDYRLQVRKGYNEQFF. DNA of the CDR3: TGTGCCAGCAGTGACTACCGGTTACAGGTTCGGAAGGGCTACAATGAGCAGTTCTTC.

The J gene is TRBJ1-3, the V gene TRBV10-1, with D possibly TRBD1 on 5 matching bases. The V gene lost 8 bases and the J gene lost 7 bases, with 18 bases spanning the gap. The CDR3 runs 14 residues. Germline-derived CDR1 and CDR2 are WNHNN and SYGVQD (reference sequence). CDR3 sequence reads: CASPRASEGNTIYF. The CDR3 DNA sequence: TGCGCCAGCCCCAGGGCGTCCGAGGGGAACACCATATATTTT.

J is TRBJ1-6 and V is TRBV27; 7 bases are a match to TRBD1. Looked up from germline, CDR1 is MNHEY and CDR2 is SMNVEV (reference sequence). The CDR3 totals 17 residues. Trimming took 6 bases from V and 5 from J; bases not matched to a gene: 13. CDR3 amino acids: CASRLTGAMSNNSPLHF. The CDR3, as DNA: TGTGCCAGCAGACTAACAGGGGCGATGTCGAATAATTCACCCCTCCACTTT.

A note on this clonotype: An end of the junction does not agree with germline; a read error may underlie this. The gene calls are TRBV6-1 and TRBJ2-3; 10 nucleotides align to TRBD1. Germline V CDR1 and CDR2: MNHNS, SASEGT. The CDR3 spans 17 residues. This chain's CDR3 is CASKRQGAPCTTDTQYF. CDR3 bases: TGTGCCAGCAAGAGACAGGGGGCGCCGTGTACCACAGACACGCAGTATTTT.

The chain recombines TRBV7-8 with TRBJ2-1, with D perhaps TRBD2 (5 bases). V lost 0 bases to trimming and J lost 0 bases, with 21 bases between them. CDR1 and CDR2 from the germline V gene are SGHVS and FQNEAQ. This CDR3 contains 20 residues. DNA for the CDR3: TGTGCCAGCAGCTTAGCGCGGCCTAGCCCGCACTTGACCTCCTACAATGAGCAGTTCTTC. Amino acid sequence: CASSLARPSPHLTSYNEQFF.

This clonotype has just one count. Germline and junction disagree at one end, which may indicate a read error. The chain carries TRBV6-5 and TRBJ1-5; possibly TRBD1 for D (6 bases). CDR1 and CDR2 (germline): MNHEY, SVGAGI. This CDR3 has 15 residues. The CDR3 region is CASSLQGFSNQPQHF. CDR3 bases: TGTGCCAGCAGTTTACAGGGATTTAGCAATCAGCCCCAGCACTTT.

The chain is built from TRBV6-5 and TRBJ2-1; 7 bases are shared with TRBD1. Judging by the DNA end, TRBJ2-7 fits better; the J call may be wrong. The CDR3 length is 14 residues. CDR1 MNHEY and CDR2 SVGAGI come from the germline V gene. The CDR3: CASSLNRGSYEQYF. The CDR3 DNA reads TGTGCCAGCAGTTTAAACAGGGGTTCCTACGAGCAGTACTTC.

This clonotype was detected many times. In nucleotides, the CDR3 is TGCGCCAGCACTTTCTCTGGGGCCAACGTCCTGACTTTC. Translation: CASTFSGANVLTF. The chain is built from TRBV10-2 and TRBJ2-6; D is unresolved. The CDR3 runs to 13 residues. The germline V and J ends were trimmed by 7 bases and 0 bases, with 4 bases remaining between them. The germline CDR1 and CDR2 sequences are WSHSY and SAAADI.

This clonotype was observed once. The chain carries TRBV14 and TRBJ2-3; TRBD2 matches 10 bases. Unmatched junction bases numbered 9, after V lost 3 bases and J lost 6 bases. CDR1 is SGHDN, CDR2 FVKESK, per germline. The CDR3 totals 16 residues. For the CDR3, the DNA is TGTGCCAGCAGCCATAGGACTAGCGGAGTCCGGGATACGCAGTATTTT. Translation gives CASSHRTSGVRDTQYF.

DNA of the CDR3: TGTGCCATCAGTGAGCAGGGGGCGTCAGATACGCAGTATTTT. Its translation: CAISEQGASDTQYF. The rearrangement joins TRBV10-3 to TRBJ2-3; 8 bases align to TRBD1. This CDR3 has 14 amino acids. Germline V gene sequence: CDR1 ENHRY, CDR2 SYGVKD. The V gene end was trimmed by 2 bases and the J gene end by 4 bases; junction bases not matched to a gene: 2.

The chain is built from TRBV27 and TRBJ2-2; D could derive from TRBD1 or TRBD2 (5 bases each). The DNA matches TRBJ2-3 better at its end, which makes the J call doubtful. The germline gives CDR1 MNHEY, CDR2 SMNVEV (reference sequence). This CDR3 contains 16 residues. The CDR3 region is CASNTFEAGSTGAQYF. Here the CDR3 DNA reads TGTGCCAGCAATACTTTTGAGGCAGGGAGCACCGGGGCGCAGTATTTT.